This entry features one T cell receptor (beta chain) sequence. The CDR3 sequence is 15 residues long. Looked up from germline, CDR1 is SEHNR and CDR2 is FQNEAQ (reference sequence). The data derive from a study of Graves' ophthalmopathy and Graves' hyperthyroidism. RNA transcripts served as template for amplifying TCR beta CDR3 sequences. First-round RT-PCR employed HTBI primers, with a second-round multiplex PCR after it. TCRdb called the multiplex PCR reads again in MiXCR, with one record for every CDR3 protein. Altogether approximately 700,000 distinct CDR3 sequences are present, 35% to 50% being singletons, with the ten largest covering roughly 46%.

This clonotype was obtained from an adult man with Graves' ophthalmopathy. This sequence joins TRBV7-9 and TRBJ2-5, with 7 positions matching TRBD1. Matching the DNA end better, TRBJ2-7 makes the J call doubtful. The sample comprised peripheral blood. The CDR3 DNA follows: TGTGCCAGCAGCTTAGCTAGGGACAGAACCTACGAGCAGTACTTC. The encoded protein is CASSLARDRTYEQYF.